This T cell receptor beta chain was sequenced during a study of blood T cell repertoires in COVID-19. Study context: Donors in the United States, Italy and Spain gave samples during acute or convalescent COVID-19. The cDNA or gDNA used as material had been derived from T cells, B-cell-depleted T cells, or PBMCs.

Trimming pared 2 bases from V and 2 bases from J, leaving 13 bases between. The V gene's germline CDR1 is ENHRY and CDR2 SYGVKD. This CDR3 comprises 15 residues. This clone was recorded once. In the study's own analysis: The assay estimated nucleated cells by amplifying reference gene primers. Using immunoSEQ multiplex PCR, the repertoire was profiled, and TCRdb retains in-frame clones only, with some absent. V, J and clone size reflect that table, while D and trimming were determined from the DNA. The data contain about 86,000 clones, around 86% of them singletons. Material for sequencing was peripheral blood. The source is a human donor in a cohort sampled during active COVID-19. The genes are TRBV10-3 and TRBJ2-7, with D tentatively TRBD1 (5 bases). The chain's CDR3 is CAISEVPAGPYEQYF. DNA of the CDR3: TGTGCCATCAGTGAGGTCCCAGCAGGGCCCTACGAGCAGTACTTC.